Listed below are T cell receptor beta chains from one sample, sequenced in a study of identical twins. TCRdb re-derived calls from the 5' RACE reads in MiXCR, one entry per CDR3 protein. The sample lists approximately 500,000 distinct CDR3 sequences; 12% to 15% were seen once. These data also featured in a second study, about yellow fever vaccine responses in identical twins.

The source material was CD4+ T cells sorted from blood. The receptors here all came from a woman aged 18-30 years in good health. Both conserved end residues are part of each CDR3. The order of the fields is J gene, clone size, D gene, V gene, CDR3 protein, CDR3 DNA. A D gene is named only where the DNA matches it firmly. Size values are once, few and many counts, or a class for expanded clones, and some rows have none.

TRBJ2-1	.	TRBD2	TRBV15	CATSRDSGVNNEQFF	TGTGCCACCAGCAGAGATAGCGGGGTTAACAATGAGCAGTTCTTC
TRBJ2-1	few	TRBD2	TRBV7-9	CASSPTSGWTGDEQFF	TGTGCCAGCAGTCCAACTAGCGGGTGGACCGGAGATGAGCAGTTCTTC
TRBJ2-1	few	.	TRBV7-9	CASSPDPGLPYNEQFF	TGTGCCAGCAGCCCCGATCCGGGACTTCCATACAATGAGCAGTTCTTC
TRBJ2-7	few	.	TRBV20-1	CSARAPASYEQYF	TGCAGTGCTAGGGCCCCAGCCTCCTACGAGCAGTACTTC
TRBJ2-1	few	.	TRBV5-1	CASSLQTGPGTIYNEQFF	TGCGCCAGCAGCTTGCAGACAGGCCCTGGGACCATTTACAATGAGCAGTTCTTC
TRBJ2-5	.	TRBD2	TRBV28	CASAKRFSGTSGQETQYF	TGTGCCAGCGCCAAGAGGTTCTCCGGGACTAGCGGCCAAGAGACCCAGTACTTC
TRBJ2-5	.	.	TRBV7-9	CASSRTGVSETQYF	TGTGCCAGCAGCCGGACGGGTGTATCAGAGACCCAGTACTTC
TRBJ2-2	.	TRBD2	TRBV27	CASHGRGAGTGELFF	TGTGCCAGCCATGGGAGGGGAGCCGGCACCGGGGAGCTGTTTTTT
TRBJ1-1	few	.	TRBV7-7	CASSPDGTEAFF	TGTGCCAGCAGTCCTGACGGAACTGAAGCTTTCTTT
TRBJ2-3	.	.	TRBV5-1	CASSLYPYTQYF	TGCGCCAGCAGCTTGTATCCTTATACGCAGTATTTT
TRBJ2-2	many	TRBD1	TRBV5-1	CASSQGQYTGELFF	TGCGCCAGCAGCCAGGGACAGTACACCGGGGAGCTGTTTTTT
TRBJ2-3	.	.	TRBV6-1	CASRPWEPHTDTQYF	TGTGCCAGCAGGCCATGGGAACCTCACACAGATACGCAGTATTTT
TRBJ2-4	.	.	TRBV2	CASSNTRGIQYF	TGTGCCAGCAGTAACACACGGGGGATTCAGTACTTC
TRBJ2-3	few	.	TRBV29-1	CSVPDTQYF	TGCAGCGTCCCAGATACGCAGTATTTT
TRBJ1-1	few	.	TRBV3-2	CASSLSTVSLQGRAEAFF	TGTGCCAGCAGCCTCTCCACAGTTAGTCTTCAGGGGAGGGCTGAAGCTTTCTTT
TRBJ2-3	.	.	TRBV7-8	CASSLVSLATDTQYF	TGTGCCAGCAGCTTAGTGTCACTAGCAACAGATACGCAGTATTTT
TRBJ2-5	few	TRBD1	TRBV3-1	CASSPTGTGGETQYF	TGTGCCAGCAGCCCTACCGGGACAGGGGGTGAGACCCAGTACTTC
TRBJ2-3	.	TRBD2	TRBV6-1	CASRSSGGATDTQYF	TGTGCCAGCAGATCTAGCGGGGGGGCAACAGATACGCAGTATTTT
TRBJ2-5	.	.	TRBV24-1	CATSDPTDRQETQYF	TGTGCCACCAGTGATCCCACGGACAGACAAGAGACCCAGTACTTC
TRBJ2-6	few	.	TRBV14	CASSPAGFGANVLTF	TGTGCCAGCAGCCCCGCGGGGTTCGGGGCCAACGTCCTGACTTTC
TRBJ2-7	few	TRBD1	TRBV10-3	CAISESQDRGWYEQYF	TGTGCCATCAGTGAGTCCCAGGACAGGGGGTGGTACGAGCAGTACTTC
TRBJ2-1	.	TRBD2	TRBV7-2	CASSQSGLAAQYNEQFF	TGTGCCAGCAGCCAGTCGGGGCTAGCGGCCCAATACAATGAGCAGTTCTTC
TRBJ2-1	.	TRBD2	TRBV20-1	CSARSPGTSLINEQFF	TGCAGTGCTAGGAGTCCCGGGACTAGCCTGATTAACGAGCAGTTCTTC
TRBJ2-1	few	.	TRBV24-1	CATSGAGPSSYNEQFF	TGTGCCACCAGTGGCGCAGGGCCGAGCTCCTACAATGAGCAGTTCTTC
TRBJ2-7	.	TRBD2	TRBV29-1	CSVSGGTDYEQYF	TGCAGCGTTTCGGGAGGAACCGACTACGAGCAGTACTTC
TRBJ1-6	.	TRBD1	TRBV12-3/TRBV12-4	CASSAAAGTGLLLSGSPLHF	TGTGCCAGCAGTGCGGCTGCGGGGACAGGGCTTCTACTATCGGGCTCACCCCTCCACTTT
TRBJ2-5	.	.	TRBV5-1	CASSSAGRQQETQYF	TGCGCCAGCAGCTCAGCAGGACGGCAACAAGAGACCCAGTACTTC
TRBJ2-5	.	TRBD2	TRBV11-2	CASSLDRGGRLGETQYF	TGTGCCAGCAGCTTAGATCGGGGGGGGAGGTTGGGAGAGACCCAGTACTTC
TRBJ1-3	few	.	TRBV14	CASSQDQPGLRRNTIYF	TGTGCCAGTAGCCAAGATCAACCGGGGCTGAGGAGAAACACCATATATTTT
TRBJ1-6	few	TRBD1	TRBV20-1	CSAKSPDRGHSPLHF	TGCAGTGCTAAAAGCCCGGACAGGGGCCATTCACCCCTCCACTTT
TRBJ2-2	few	.	TRBV2	CASRSSGVGVGELFF	TGTGCCAGCAGGTCCTCTGGGGTCGGGGTCGGGGAGCTGTTTTTT
TRBJ2-1	.	TRBD2	TRBV12-3/TRBV12-4	CASIRRLAGYNEQFF	TGTGCCAGCATTCGACGACTAGCGGGTTACAATGAGCAGTTCTTC
TRBJ2-1	few	.	TRBV4-1	CASSQVGTDYNEQFF	TGCGCCAGCAGCCAAGTTGGGACGGACTACAATGAGCAGTTCTTC
TRBJ2-7	few	TRBD2	TRBV5-1	CASSLDWLAGSSYEQYF	TGCGCCAGCAGCTTGGATTGGCTAGCGGGGAGCTCCTACGAGCAGTACTTC
TRBJ2-5	few	.	TRBV2	CASSEVGFQETQYF	TGTGCCAGCAGTGAGGTCGGATTCCAAGAGACCCAGTACTTC
TRBJ2-1	.	TRBD2	TRBV3-1	CASSPGSSAGGPYNEQFF	TGTGCCAGCAGCCCCGGATCATCAGCGGGAGGGCCCTACAATGAGCAGTTCTTC
TRBJ2-1	.	.	TRBV11-3	CASSFGQLYNEQFF	TGTGCCAGCAGCTTTGGCCAACTCTACAATGAGCAGTTCTTC
TRBJ2-1	few	TRBD2	TRBV2	CASTSGRNYNEQFF	TGTGCCAGCACTAGCGGGAGAAACTACAATGAGCAGTTCTTC
TRBJ2-3	few	TRBD2	TRBV9	CASSVSGRAGGRTDTQYF	TGTGCCAGCAGCGTAAGTGGTAGAGCGGGGGGGCGCACAGATACGCAGTATTTT
TRBJ1-1	few	.	TRBV11-3	CASSLAAGAFF	TGTGCCAGCAGCTTAGCTGCTGGAGCTTTCTTT
TRBJ2-6	few	TRBD1	TRBV3-1	CASSQAAGQGISGANVLTF	TGTGCCAGCAGCCAGGCCGCGGGACAGGGAATCTCTGGGGCCAACGTCCTGACTTTC
TRBJ1-1	.	.	TRBV5-5	CASSPIAGAESEAFF	TGTGCCAGCAGCCCTATAGCCGGCGCCGAATCTGAAGCTTTCTTT
TRBJ2-1	few	.	TRBV27	CASSLRRRDSPDEQFF	TGTGCCAGCAGTTTACGCCGCCGGGACTCCCCCGATGAGCAGTTCTTC
TRBJ1-2	few	.	TRBV6-1	CASSEARGGYNYGYTF	TGTGCCAGCAGTGAAGCCCGCGGGGGGTATAACTATGGCTACACCTTC
TRBJ2-4	few	TRBD1	TRBV27	CASSPSTGGRYLAKNIQYF	TGTGCCAGCAGTCCCTCGACAGGGGGGAGATACTTAGCCAAAAACATTCAGTACTTC
TRBJ1-1	many	.	TRBV6-5	CASSYSTGNTEAFF	TGTGCCAGCAGTTACTCGACAGGGAACACTGAAGCTTTCTTT
TRBJ1-5	.	TRBD1	TRBV2	CASSSDRGLVGNQPQHF	TGTGCCAGCAGCTCGGACAGGGGGCTTGTGGGCAATCAGCCCCAGCATTTT
TRBJ2-3	.	TRBD2	TRBV3-1	CASSNHQTPAGGTDTQYF	TGTGCCAGCAGCAATCACCAGACCCCAGCGGGGGGCACAGATACGCAGTATTTT
TRBJ2-7	few	.	TRBV11-3	CASSQRAGEQYF	TGTGCCAGCAGCCAGAGGGCGGGGGAGCAGTACTTC
TRBJ2-1	.	TRBD2	TRBV3-1	CASSPRLQIEGLAEFF	TGTGCCAGCAGCCCGAGACTTCAGATCGAGGGACTAGCGGAGTTCTTC
TRBJ2-1	.	TRBD2	TRBV4-2	CASSQVGGSGGKSYNEQFF	TGTGCCAGCAGCCAAGTCGGCGGTAGCGGGGGCAAGTCCTACAATGAGCAGTTCTTC
TRBJ2-1	.	TRBD2	TRBV11-2	CASSSRGGLAGGWAYNEQFF	TGTGCCAGCAGCTCCAGGGGGGGACTAGCGGGAGGGTGGGCCTACAATGAGCAGTTCTTC
TRBJ1-2	few	.	TRBV20-1	CSARIWGADYGYTF	TGCAGTGCTAGAATATGGGGGGCAGACTATGGCTACACCTTC
TRBJ2-1	.	.	TRBV4-2	CASSQGRVTYNEQFF	TGTGCCAGCAGCCAAGGTAGGGTTACCTACAATGAGCAGTTCTTC
TRBJ2-1	few	.	TRBV9	CASSTPVEEQFF	TGTGCCAGCAGCACCCCCGTAGAAGAGCAGTTCTTC